The sequence of this TCR beta chain was determined in a study of cytomegalovirus exposure and HLA in healthy donors. TCRdb's table, derived via immunoSEQ multiplex PCR, lists solely in-frame clones and lacks some. The sample lists 150,000 to 200,000 clones, around four fifths seen once, with about 2.3% in the top ten. Comments on this clone: What it recognizes is unknown.

General study points: In vitro checks showed that a few CMV-associated chains really do target CMV antigens. Cytomegalovirus-associated status was assigned to about 150 TCR beta chains.

CDR1 is SGDLS and CDR2 is YYNGEE in the germline V gene. The CDR3 totals 13 residues. Deletions cut 4 bases from V and 7 bases from J, with 14 bases between. The genes are TRBV9 and TRBJ1-2; weak D call: TRBD1 (6 bases). The sequenced material came from PBMCs. This receptor was identified in a man aged 25-45 years in good health and CMV-seropositive. In nucleotides, the CDR3 is TGTGCCAGCAGCCCGGGGGGGGCAGGTGGCTACACCTTC. The encoded protein is CASSPGGAGGYTF. Full variable domain (remainder filled in from reference TRBV9 and TRBJ1-2): DSGVTQTPKHLITATGQRVTLRCSPRSGDLSVYWYQQSLDQGLQFLIQYYNGEERAKGNILERFSAQQFPDLHSELNLSSLELGDSALYFCASSPGGAGGYTFGSGTRLTVV.